The 13 T cell receptor beta chains presented below share a single source sample, sequenced in a study of cytomegalovirus exposure and HLA in healthy donors. Primers: 60 Vbeta forward and 13 Jbeta reverse. Measured with immunoSEQ multiplex PCR; TCRdb has only the in-frame clones, and not every one. The repertoire has around 100,000 clones, about 78% of them found once; the top ten carry 5% to 5.5%. The material sequenced was PBMCs. These receptors were collected from a woman in her 30s in good health and CMV-seropositive.

V usage is TRBV18 and J usage is TRBJ1-1, with 11 positions matching TRBD1. Germline loops: CDR1 KGHSH, CDR2 LQKENI. The CDR3 covers 17 residues. J gave up 0 bases and V 4 bases, and 7 bases lay outside the gene matches. This CDR3 reads CASSLRGQGVMNTEAFF. CDR3 bases: TGTGCCAGCTCACTGAGGGGACAGGGGGTCATGAACACTGAAGCTTTCTTT.

The chain joins TRBV5-6 to TRBJ2-1; D is perhaps TRBD2 (6 bases). V was trimmed by 2 bases and J by 2 bases, leaving 23 bases between them. CDR1 SGHDT and CDR2 YYEEEE come from the germline V gene. The length of the CDR3 is 19 residues. Here the CDR3 DNA reads TGTGCCAGCAGCTTTGTATTCCTCAAGGGACTCGGACCCTACAATGAGCAGTTCTTC. The encoded protein is CASSFVFLKGLGPYNEQFF.

The chain has TRBV10-3 and TRBJ1-3; 7 nucleotides line up with TRBD1. Germline loops: CDR1 ENHRY, CDR2 SYGVKD. CDR3 size: 15 residues. Trimming cost V 6 bases and J 0 bases; bases outside gene matches: 5. Here the CDR3 reads CAISDTGVSGNTIYF. In DNA, the CDR3 is TGTGCCATCAGCGACACAGGGGTCTCTGGAAACACCATATATTTT.

The chain employs TRBV11-3 and TRBJ1-2; perhaps TRBD1 as D (6 bases). The V end was cut by 4 bases, the J end by 4 bases, with 10 bases between. Germline CDR1 and CDR2: SGHNT and YENEEA. CDR3 length: 13 amino acids. As DNA, the CDR3 is TGTGCCAGCAGCTCTACAGGGATCTATGGCTACACCTTC. The encoded protein is CASSSTGIYGYTF.

This clone turned up a few times. The chain recombines TRBV15 with TRBJ1-2; no reliable D call. V was pared by 0 bases and J by 7 bases, with 6 bases between. Germline loops: CDR1 LNHNV, CDR2 YYDKDF (reference sequence). The CDR3 runs to 12 residues. This CDR3 reads CATSRDSVGYTF. CDR3 DNA: TGTGCCACCAGCAGAGATTCTGTTGGCTACACCTTC.

The chain has TRBV20-1 and TRBJ1-1, with D hard to call. CDR3 size: 10 residues. V dropped 5 bases and J dropped 3 bases, with 4 bases sitting between them. Germline V gives CDR1 DFQATT, CDR2 SNEGSKA (reference sequence). The CDR3: CSAFDTEAFF. CDR3 nucleotides: TGCAGTGCTTTCGACACTGAAGCTTTCTTT.

The chain employs TRBV18 and TRBJ1-2, with a tentative D call TRBD1 (6 bases). This CDR3 contains 16 residues. V lost 1 base and J lost 5, with 17 bases in between. Germline assignment: CDR1 KGHSH and CDR2 LQKENI. The CDR3 loop reads CASSPLDSGEGYGYTF. The CDR3 bases are TGTGCCAGCTCACCACTGGACAGTGGAGAAGGTTATGGCTACACCTTC.

This clone came up a few times. The rearrangement links TRBV27 to TRBJ2-1; 7 nucleotides match TRBD1. This CDR3 contains 18 residues. CDR1 is MNHEY, CDR2 SMNVEV, per germline (reference sequence). V lost 2 bases and J lost 9; bases outside the gene matches: 19. CDR3 region: CASSLKAPTGIVRGEQFF. In DNA form, the CDR3 reads TGTGCCAGCAGTTTAAAGGCTCCGACAGGGATCGTACGGGGTGAGCAGTTCTTC.

As regards this clone: The sample contains more than one DNA sequence encoding this CDR3. The chain employs TRBV14 and TRBJ1-6, with 8 bases that match TRBD1. With V trimmed by 1 base and J by 1 base, 6 bases remained unmatched. Germline assignment: CDR1 SGHDN and CDR2 FVKESK. The CDR3 loop spans 18 amino acids. CDR3: CASSQVKTGASYNSPLHF. CDR3 sequence (DNA): TGTGCCAGCAGCCAAGTGAAGACAGGGGCGTCCTATAATTCACCCCTCCACTTT.

At least ten counts were recorded for this clone. J is TRBJ1-1 and V is TRBV5-4; 9 bases are shared with TRBD1. Per germline, CDR1 SGHNT and CDR2 YYREEE (reference sequence). V lost 4 bases and J lost 7; bases outside the gene matches: 14. The CDR3 contains 16 residues. CDR3 region: CASSTPPGQGLVEAFF. CDR3 DNA sequence: TGTGCCAGCAGCACCCCCCCGGGACAGGGTTTGGTTGAAGCTTTCTTT.

V gene TRBV6-6 combines with J gene TRBJ2-3; D is perhaps TRBD1 (6 bases). V lost 3 bases and J 0 bases, leaving 10 bases between the germline ends. CDR3 length: 15 residues. Germline V gene sequence: CDR1 MNHNY, CDR2 SVGAGI (reference sequence). This CDR3 reads CASSYTGQSTDTQYF. DNA of the CDR3: TGTGCCAGCAGTTATACGGGACAAAGCACAGATACGCAGTATTTT.

The chain joins TRBV7-3 to TRBJ2-7, with 8 bases matching TRBD1. The CDR3 runs to 15 residues. The ends lost 1 base at V and 5 bases at J; junction bases unmatched: 7. From germline, CDR1 is SGHTA and CDR2 FQGTGA. The CDR3: CASSLRGQAQDEQYF. Written as DNA, the CDR3 is TGTGCCAGCAGCTTAAGGGGACAGGCCCAGGACGAGCAGTACTTC.

V and J are TRBV4-2 and TRBJ1-3; the match to TRBD1 covers 8 bases. With V trimmed by 4 bases and J by 9 bases, 8 bases remained unmatched. CDR3 length: 14 amino acids. CDR1 and CDR2 (germline): LGHNA, YNFKEQ. The CDR3 loop reads CASSLQGADGTIYF. CDR3 sequence (DNA): TGTGCCAGCAGCCTCCAGGGGGCTGATGGCACCATATATTTT.